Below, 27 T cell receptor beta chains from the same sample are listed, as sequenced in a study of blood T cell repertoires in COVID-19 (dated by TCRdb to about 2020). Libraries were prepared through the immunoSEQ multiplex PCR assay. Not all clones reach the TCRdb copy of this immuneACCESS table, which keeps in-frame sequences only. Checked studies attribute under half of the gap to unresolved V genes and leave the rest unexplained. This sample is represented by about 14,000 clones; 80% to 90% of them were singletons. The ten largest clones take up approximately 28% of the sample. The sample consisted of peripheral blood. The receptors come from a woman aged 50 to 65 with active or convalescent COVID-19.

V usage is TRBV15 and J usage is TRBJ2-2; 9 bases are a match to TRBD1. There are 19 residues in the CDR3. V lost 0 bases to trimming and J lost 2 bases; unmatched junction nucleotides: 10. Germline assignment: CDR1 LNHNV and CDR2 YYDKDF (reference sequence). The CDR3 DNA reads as TGTGCCACCAGCAGAGATAGACCGGGACAGGGTGGCAACACCGGGGAGCTGTTTTTT. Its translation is CATSRDRPGQGGNTGELFF.

DNA of the CDR3: TGTGCCATCAGTGGGGACAGATTAGAGACCCAGTACTTC. This codes for CAISGDRLETQYF. V usage is TRBV10-3 and J usage is TRBJ2-5; 7 bases are a match to TRBD1. V shed 4 bases, J shed 4 bases, and the junction held 3 bases outside the gene matches. Germline V CDR1 and CDR2: ENHRY, SYGVKD. The CDR3 extends over 13 amino acids.

The CDR3 loop is CSASWGPYEQYF. In DNA, the CDR3 is TGCAGTGCTAGTTGGGGCCCCTACGAGCAGTACTTC. The V call is TRBV20-1, the J call TRBJ2-7; TRBD1 is a possible D gene (5 bases). Trimming took 3 bases from V and 2 from J, leaving 8 bases between them. CDR3 length: 12 residues. The germline V gene encodes CDR1 DFQATT and CDR2 SNEGSKA (reference sequence).

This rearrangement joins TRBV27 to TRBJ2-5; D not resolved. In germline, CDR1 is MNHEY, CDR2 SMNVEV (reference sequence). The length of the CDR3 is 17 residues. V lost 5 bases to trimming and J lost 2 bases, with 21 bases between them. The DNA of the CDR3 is TGTGCCAGCAGTGCCGCCGGTACGGTAGCCGGGCAAGAGACCCAGTACTTC. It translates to CASSAAGTVAGQETQYF.

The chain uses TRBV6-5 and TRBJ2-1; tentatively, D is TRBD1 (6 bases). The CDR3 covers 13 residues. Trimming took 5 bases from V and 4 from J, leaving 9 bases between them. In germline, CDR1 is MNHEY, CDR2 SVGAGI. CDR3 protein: CASSLGQYNEQFF. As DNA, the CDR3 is TGTGCCAGCAGTCTCGGACAGTACAATGAGCAGTTCTTC.

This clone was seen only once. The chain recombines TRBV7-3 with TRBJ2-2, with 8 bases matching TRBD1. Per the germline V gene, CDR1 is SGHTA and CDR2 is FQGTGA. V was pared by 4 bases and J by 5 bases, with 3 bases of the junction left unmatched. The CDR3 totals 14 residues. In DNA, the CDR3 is TGTGCCAGCAGCTCTTGGACAGGGACCGGGGAGCTGTTTTTT. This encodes CASSSWTGTGELFF.

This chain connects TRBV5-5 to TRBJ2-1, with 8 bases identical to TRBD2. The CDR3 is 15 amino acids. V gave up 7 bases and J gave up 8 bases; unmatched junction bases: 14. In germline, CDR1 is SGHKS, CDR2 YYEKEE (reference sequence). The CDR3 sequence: CASASISGTRYEQFF. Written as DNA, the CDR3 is TGTGCCAGCGCCTCCATTAGCGGGACTCGCTATGAGCAGTTCTTC.

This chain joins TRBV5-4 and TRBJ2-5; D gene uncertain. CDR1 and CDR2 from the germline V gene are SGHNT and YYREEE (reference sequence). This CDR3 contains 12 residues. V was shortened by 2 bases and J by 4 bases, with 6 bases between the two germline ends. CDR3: CASSFYLETQYF. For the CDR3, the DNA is TGTGCCAGCAGCTTCTATTTAGAGACCCAGTACTTC.

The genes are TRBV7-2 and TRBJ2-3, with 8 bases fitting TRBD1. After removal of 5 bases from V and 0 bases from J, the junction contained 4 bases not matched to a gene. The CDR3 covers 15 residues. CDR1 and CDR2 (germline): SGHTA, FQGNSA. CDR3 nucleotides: TGTGCCAGCAGCAAAGGACAGGGTAGCACAGATACGCAGTATTTT. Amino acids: CASSKGQGSTDTQYF. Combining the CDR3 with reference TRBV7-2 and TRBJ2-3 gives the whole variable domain GAGVSQSPSNKVTEKGKDVELRCDPISGHTALYWYRQSLGQGLEFLIYFQGNSAPDKSGLPSDRFSAERTGGSVSTLTIQRTQQEDSAVYLCASSKGQGSTDTQYFGPGTRLTVL.

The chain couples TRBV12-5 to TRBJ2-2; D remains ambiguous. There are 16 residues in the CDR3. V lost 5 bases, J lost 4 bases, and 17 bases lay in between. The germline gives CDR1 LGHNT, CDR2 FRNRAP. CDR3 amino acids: CASGPPSHSVTGELFF. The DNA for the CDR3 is TGTGCTAGTGGTCCCCCATCCCACAGTGTCACCGGGGAGCTGTTTTTT. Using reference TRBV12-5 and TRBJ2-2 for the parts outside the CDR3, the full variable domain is DARVTQTPRHKVTEMGQEVTMRCQPILGHNTVFWYRQTMMQGLELLAYFRNRAPLDDSGMPKDRFSAEMPDATLATLKIQPSEPRDSAVYFCASGPPSHSVTGELFFGEGSRLTVL.

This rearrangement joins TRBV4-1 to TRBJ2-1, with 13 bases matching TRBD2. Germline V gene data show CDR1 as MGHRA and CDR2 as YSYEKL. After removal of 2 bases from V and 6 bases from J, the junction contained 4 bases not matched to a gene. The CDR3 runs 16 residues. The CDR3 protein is CASSQWTSGRVNEQFF. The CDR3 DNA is TGCGCCAGCAGCCAATGGACTAGCGGGAGAGTCAATGAGCAGTTCTTC.

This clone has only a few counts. CDR3 nucleotide sequence: TGTGCCAGCACCTACCCGGGACAGGGGGCGATCGGTGAGCAGTTCTTC. Protein product: CASTYPGQGAIGEQFF. The chain joins TRBV28 to TRBJ2-1; 12 bases are a match to TRBD1. The CDR3 has 16 amino acids. CDR1 is MDHEN, CDR2 SYDVKM, per germline. J gave up 9 bases and V 7 bases, and 13 bases lay outside the gene matches.

The CDR3 DNA is TGTGCCAGCAGCTATGGACAGGGTATCAATGAGCAGTTCTTC. As protein: CASSYGQGINEQFF. The V and J genes are TRBV4-2 and TRBJ2-1, with TRBD1 identical over 8 bases. Germline-derived CDR1 and CDR2 are LGHNA and YNFKEQ. The V and J ends lost 5 bases and 6 bases, in that order; junction bases with no gene match: 6. CDR3 length: 14 amino acids.

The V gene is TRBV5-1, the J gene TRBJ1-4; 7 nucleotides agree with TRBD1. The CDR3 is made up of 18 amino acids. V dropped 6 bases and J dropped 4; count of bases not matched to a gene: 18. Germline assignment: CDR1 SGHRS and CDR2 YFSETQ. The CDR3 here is CASTVAQNTGAFNEKLFF. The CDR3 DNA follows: TGCGCCAGCACCGTTGCCCAAAACACAGGGGCCTTTAATGAAAAACTGTTTTTT.

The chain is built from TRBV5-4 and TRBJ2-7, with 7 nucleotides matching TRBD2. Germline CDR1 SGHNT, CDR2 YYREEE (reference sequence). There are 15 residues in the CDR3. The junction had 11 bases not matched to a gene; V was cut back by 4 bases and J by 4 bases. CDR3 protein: CASSHESGGGYEQYF. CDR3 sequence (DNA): TGTGCCAGCAGCCATGAGTCTGGGGGGGGATACGAGCAGTACTTC. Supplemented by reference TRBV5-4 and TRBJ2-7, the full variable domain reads ETGVTQSPTHLIKTRGQQVTLRCSSQSGHNTVSWYQQALGQGPQFIFQYYREEENGRGNFPPRFSGLQFPNYSSELNVNALELDDSALYLCASSHESGGGYEQYFGPGTRLTVT.

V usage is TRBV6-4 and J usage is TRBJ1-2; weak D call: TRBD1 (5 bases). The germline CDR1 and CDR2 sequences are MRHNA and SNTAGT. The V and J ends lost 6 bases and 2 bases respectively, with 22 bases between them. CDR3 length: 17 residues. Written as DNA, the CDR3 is TGTGCCAGCAGCCCAATTGCCAGGGCAGGGAGGAACTATGGCTACACCTTC. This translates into CASSPIARAGRNYGYTF.

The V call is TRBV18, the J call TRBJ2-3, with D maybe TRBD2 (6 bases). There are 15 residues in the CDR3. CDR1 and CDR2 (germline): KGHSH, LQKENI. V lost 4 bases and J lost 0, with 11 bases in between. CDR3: CASSQSAGSTDTQYF. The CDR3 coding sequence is TGTGCCAGCTCACAATCGGCGGGAAGCACAGATACGCAGTATTTT.

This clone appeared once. Here the CDR3 DNA reads TGCAGTGCTAATGAACAGGGGGCTGGATATGGCTACACCTTC. This translates into CSANEQGAGYGYTF. The chain uses TRBV20-1 and TRBJ1-2, with 9 bases matching TRBD1. The CDR3 is made up of 14 amino acids. V shed 4 bases, J shed 5 bases, and the junction held 8 bases outside the gene matches. Germline CDR1 reads DFQATT; CDR2 reads SNEGSKA (reference sequence).

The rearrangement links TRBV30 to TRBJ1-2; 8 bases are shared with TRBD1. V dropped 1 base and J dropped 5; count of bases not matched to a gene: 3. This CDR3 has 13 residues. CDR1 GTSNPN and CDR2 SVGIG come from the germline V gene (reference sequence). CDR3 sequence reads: CAWSATGEYGYTF. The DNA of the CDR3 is TGTGCCTGGAGTGCGACAGGGGAATATGGCTACACCTTC.

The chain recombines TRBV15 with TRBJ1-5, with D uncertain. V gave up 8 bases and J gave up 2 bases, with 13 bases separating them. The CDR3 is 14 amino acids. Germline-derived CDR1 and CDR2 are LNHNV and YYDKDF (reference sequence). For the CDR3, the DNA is TGTGCCACCCTCAGCCTCGAGGGCAATCAGCCCCAGCATTTT. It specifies CATLSLEGNQPQHF.

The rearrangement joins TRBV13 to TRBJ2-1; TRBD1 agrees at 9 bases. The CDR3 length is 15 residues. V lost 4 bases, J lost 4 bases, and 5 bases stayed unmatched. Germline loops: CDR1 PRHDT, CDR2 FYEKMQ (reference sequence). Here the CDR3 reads CASSSRDRDYNEQFF. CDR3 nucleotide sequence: TGTGCCAGCAGCTCCAGGGACAGGGATTACAATGAGCAGTTCTTC.

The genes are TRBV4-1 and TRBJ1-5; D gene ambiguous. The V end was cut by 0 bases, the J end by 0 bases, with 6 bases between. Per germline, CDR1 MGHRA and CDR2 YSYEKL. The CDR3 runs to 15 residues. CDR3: CASSQDRNSNQPQHF. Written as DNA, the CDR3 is TGCGCCAGCAGCCAAGACAGGAATAGCAATCAGCCCCAGCATTTT.

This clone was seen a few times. CDR3 DNA sequence: TGTGCCAGCAGTAGAAACAGGGGGATGGGCAATCAGCCCCAGCATTTT. Residues: CASSRNRGMGNQPQHF. This chain links TRBV28 with TRBJ1-5, with 8 bases fitting TRBD1. With V trimmed by 5 bases and J by 2 bases, 8 bases remained unmatched. The germline gives CDR1 MDHEN, CDR2 SYDVKM. The CDR3 extends over 16 amino acids.

The CDR3 DNA sequence: TGTGCCAGCAGCCCAATGACAGGGAGTGAGCAGTACTTC. Translating gives CASSPMTGSEQYF. The chain is built from TRBV7-6 and TRBJ2-7; TRBD1 agrees at 7 bases. The germline V gene encodes CDR1 SGHVS and CDR2 FNYEAQ. After removal of 5 bases from V and 7 bases from J, the junction contained 8 bases not matched to a gene. CDR3 length equals 13 residues.

CDR3: CAWRPEAGRGSFPLHF. CDR3 in DNA: TGTGCCTGGAGGCCTGAAGCAGGCAGGGGTTCCTTCCCCCTCCACTTT. The rearrangement uses TRBV30 and TRBJ1-6, with D possibly TRBD1 on 6 matching bases. With 3 bases removed from V and 13 bases from J, the gap between germline ends came to 25 bases. Germline assignment: CDR1 GTSNPN and CDR2 SVGIG (reference sequence). CDR3 size: 16 residues.

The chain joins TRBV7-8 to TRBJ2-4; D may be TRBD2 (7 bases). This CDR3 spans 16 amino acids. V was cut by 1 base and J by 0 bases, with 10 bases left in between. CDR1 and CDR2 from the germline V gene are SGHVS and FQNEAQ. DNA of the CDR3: TGTGCCAGCAGCTTAGTCGGGGGGCTAGCCAAAAACATTCAGTACTTC. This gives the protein CASSLVGGLAKNIQYF.

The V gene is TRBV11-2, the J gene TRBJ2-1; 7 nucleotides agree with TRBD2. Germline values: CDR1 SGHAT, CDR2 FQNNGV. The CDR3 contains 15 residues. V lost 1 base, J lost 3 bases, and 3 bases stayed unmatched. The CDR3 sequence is CASSLGASGYNEQFF. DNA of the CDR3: TGTGCCAGCAGCTTAGGGGCTAGCGGCTACAATGAGCAGTTCTTC.